This T cell receptor (beta chain) emerged from a study of cytomegalovirus exposure and HLA in healthy donors. Study observations and caveats: In a later analysis, TCR association rates varied by HLA locus: DRB1 most, HLA-C fewest. Cytomegalovirus-associated TCR beta chains were listed, numbering under 200. Upon later analysis, HLA-associated TCR beta chains proved more clonally expanded than other, equally common chains.

About this clone: The antigen is undetermined. The CDR3 end shows no conserved phenylalanine or tryptophan, and so a read error is likely.

CDR1 MNHEY and CDR2 SVGAGI come from the germline V gene. CDR3 length: 15 residues. V shed 6 bases, J shed 1 base, and the junction held 7 bases outside the gene matches. Donors were ostensibly healthy at sampling, although undocumented immune exposures were probable. Use of 60 Vbeta and 13 Jbeta primers characterized the PCR. Clones were read by immunoSEQ multiplex PCR, and TCRdb kept only the in-frame ones, dropping some. The sample includes over 130,000 clones, roughly 62% of them seen just once. The rearrangement uses TRBV6-5 and TRBJ2-7, with TRBD1 matching 9 bases. Sequencing input: PBMCs. The TCR comes from a male donor in good health and CMV-seronegative. CDR3 sequence reads: CASRDTGGASYEQYL. For the CDR3, the DNA is TGTGCCAGCAGGGACACAGGGGGCGCGTCCTACGAGCAGTACCTC.